The rows below give T cell receptor beta chains drawn from one sample of a study of blood T cell repertoires in COVID-19. The assay was immunoSEQ multiplex PCR, and TCRdb's table has in-frame clones only and misses some. The sample records more than 250,000 clones, approximately 78% being singletons. Material: PBMCs or T cells enriched from blood (not recorded which). These receptors were taken from a middle-aged man who had been exposed to COVID-19. Each CDR3 is given with its conserved first and last residue. The order of the fields is J gene, clone size, D gene, V gene, CDR3 protein, CDR3 DNA. The D gene is left open where the match is weak. A clone size is listed for some rows: how often the clone was seen (once, few, many), or a class if it is expanded.

TRBJ2-1	once	TRBD2	TRBV24-1	CATSCPRRSGTYNEQFF	TGTGCCACCAGTTGTCCCCGACGGAGCGGGACGTACAATGAGCAGTTCTTC
TRBJ1-6	.	.	TRBV3-1/TRBV3-2	CASSQEFGSRDSPLHF	TGTGCCAGCAGCCAAGAGTTCGGGTCTCGGGATTCACCCCTCCACTTT
TRBJ1-3	.	TRBD1	TRBV19	CASMGDRVTGNTIYF	TGTGCCAGTATGGGAGACAGGGTCACTGGAAACACCATATATTTT
TRBJ2-7	.	.	TRBV5-5	CASSTAGRQYF	TGTGCCAGCAGCACCGCCGGGAGGCAGTACTTC
TRBJ1-5	.	.	TRBV19	CASSIGRKDQPQHF	TGTGCCAGTAGTATAGGGCGGAAGGATCAGCCCCAGCATTTT
TRBJ2-2	.	TRBD2	TRBV11-3	CASSPFGGTSTTGELFF	TGTGCCAGCAGCCCCTTCGGTGGGACTAGTACCACCGGGGAGCTGTTTTTT
TRBJ2-1	.	TRBD2	TRBV27	CASSIRLAGDDEQFF	TGTGCCAGCAGCATCCGACTAGCGGGAGACGATGAGCAGTTCTTC
TRBJ1-1	once	.	TRBV12-3/TRBV12-4	CASSPGVTEAFF	TGTGCCAGCAGTCCAGGGGTCACTGAAGCTTTCTTT
TRBJ1-3	.	.	TRBV7-2	CASSLVWGPGNTIYF	TGTGCCAGCAGCTTAGTGTGGGGGCCTGGAAACACCATATATTTT
TRBJ1-2	few	.	TRBV15	CATSRGREEAHRNGYTF	TGTGCCACCAGCAGGGGGCGGGAAGAAGCCCATAGAAATGGCTACACCTTC
TRBJ1-2	few	TRBD1	TRBV6-4	CASSSMAGQGVVGYTF	TGTGCCAGCAGTTCCATGGCGGGACAGGGGGTGGTTGGCTACACCTTC
TRBJ2-3	.	TRBD2	TRBV10-1	CASSGGSADTQYF	TGCGCCTCCTCGGGGGGGAGTGCGGATACGCAGTATTTT
TRBJ1-1	.	.	TRBV7-9	CASLWEGEANTEAFF	TGTGCCAGCCTCTGGGAGGGGGAGGCGAACACTGAAGCTTTCTTT
TRBJ1-5	.	.	TRBV6-5	CASRDDRLNQPQHF	TGTGCCAGCAGAGATGACAGGTTAAATCAGCCCCAGCATTTT
TRBJ2-1	.	.	TRBV6-5	CASLRASASYNEQFF	TGTGCCAGCCTTCGAGCTAGCGCTTCCTACAATGAGCAGTTCTTC
TRBJ2-1	.	.	TRBV12-3/TRBV12-4	CASYSDSYNEQFF	TGTGCCAGCTATAGCGACTCCTACAATGAGCAGTTCTTC
TRBJ1-1	.	.	TRBV7-9	CASSLGYRLSSEAFF	TGTGCCAGCAGCTTAGGATACAGGTTAAGTTCTGAAGCTTTCTTT
TRBJ2-1	.	.	TRBV11-2	CASSPLPSSHEQFF	TGTGCCAGCAGCCCGTTACCTAGCAGCCATGAGCAGTTCTTC
TRBJ2-1	.	TRBD2	TRBV7-9	CASSRRTSTSEYNEQFF	TGTGCCAGCAGCCGTCGTACCTCGACTAGCGAGTACAATGAGCAGTTCTTC
TRBJ1-5	.	.	TRBV10-3	CAISDKGPNQPQHF	TGTGCCATCAGTGATAAGGGGCCTAATCAGCCCCAGCATTTT
TRBJ1-3	.	.	TRBV7-9	CASSRGSTGNTIYF	TGTGCCAGCAGCCGAGGGAGTACAGGAAACACCATATATTTT
TRBJ2-3	.	TRBD1	TRBV30	CAWREGRGLDTQYF	TGTGCCTGGAGGGAAGGCAGGGGGCTAGATACGCAGTATTTT
TRBJ1-1	.	TRBD1	TRBV4-1	CASSQETGTGNTEAFF	TGCGCCAGCAGCCAAGAGACAGGGACTGGGAACACTGAAGCTTTCTTT
TRBJ1-1	.	.	TRBV6-2/TRBV6-3	CASSRTQHTEAFF	TGTGCCAGCAGCCGCACACAGCACACTGAAGCTTTCTTT
TRBJ2-5	.	.	TRBV30	CAWSVRTLGTQYF	TGTGCCTGGAGTGTACGTACGCTCGGGACCCAGTACTTC
TRBJ1-2	.	TRBD1	TRBV12-3/TRBV12-4	CATQPGQEFSYTF	TGTGCCACTCAGCCGGGACAGGAGTTCAGCTACACCTTC
TRBJ2-7	.	TRBD2	TRBV7-2	CASSRASGLVEQYF	TGTGCCAGCAGTAGGGCTAGCGGCCTGGTTGAGCAGTACTTC
TRBJ1-6	.	TRBD1	TRBV28	CASSFDRGGNSPLHF	TGTGCCAGCAGTTTTGACAGGGGGGGGAATTCACCCCTCCACTTT
TRBJ2-7	.	TRBD1	TRBV3-1/TRBV3-2	CASSPYQTGFGYEQYF	TGTGCCAGCAGCCCCTATCAGACAGGGTTCGGCTACGAGCAGTACTTC
TRBJ1-2	.	.	TRBV14	CASSQMGSGGSGYTF	TGTGCCAGCAGCCAGATGGGGTCGGGGGGCTCCGGCTACACCTTC
TRBJ1-1	.	.	TRBV6-4	CASSIQTVNTEAFF	TGTGCCAGCAGTATCCAGACAGTGAACACTGAAGCTTTCTTT
TRBJ1-2	once	.	TRBV29-1	CSVRGKYGYTF	TGCAGCGTTAGGGGGAAATATGGCTACACCTTC